A single sample gave rise to the 32 T cell receptor beta chains below, sequenced in a study of cytomegalovirus exposure and HLA in healthy donors. 60 Vbeta and 13 Jbeta primers were used in PCR. Assay: immunoSEQ multiplex PCR; the TCRdb copy retains only in-frame clones and omits some. The repertoire holds 95,000 to 150,000 clones, with 74% as singletons. Source material: PBMCs. Receptors originate from a man aged 35 to 55 in good health and CMV-seropositive.

In its sample, this clone was seen a few times. This CDR3 is also generated by other DNA sequences in the sample. The chain links TRBV4-3 to TRBJ1-3, with 11 bases matching TRBD1. V trimming: 1 base; J trimming: 0 bases; junction bases outside the gene matches: 2. The CDR3 has 17 amino acids. Germline CDR1 reads LGHNA; CDR2 reads YSLEER. The chain's CDR3 is CASSQVGTGGSGNTIYF. CDR3 DNA: TGCGCCAGCAGCCAAGTAGGGACAGGGGGCTCTGGAAACACCATATATTTT.

The CDR3: CASSLVAGARTDTQYF. CDR3 nucleotides: TGTGCCAGCAGCTTAGTGGCGGGGGCCCGCACAGATACGCAGTATTTT. The genes are TRBV11-2 and TRBJ2-3, with a tentative D call TRBD2 (7 bases). Germline V lookup: CDR1 SGHAT, CDR2 FQNNGV. V was trimmed by 1 base and J by 1 base, leaving 12 bases between them. The CDR3 has 16 amino acids. Complete variable domain (other parts from reference TRBV11-2 and TRBJ2-3): EAGVAQSPRYKIIEKRQSVAFWCNPISGHATLYWYQQILGQGPKLLIQFQNNGVVDDSQLPKDRFSAERLKGVDSTLKIQPAKLEDSAVYLCASSLVAGARTDTQYFGPGTRLTVL.

This clone was recorded a few times. CDR3 DNA: TGCAGCTCAACAGGGGTCTCCTACAATGAGCAGTTCTTC. Amino acids: CSSTGVSYNEQFF. The J gene is TRBJ2-1, the V gene TRBV29-1; 7 nucleotides align to TRBD1. CDR1 and CDR2 (germline): SQVTM, ANQGSEA. CDR3 size: 13 residues. V gave up 8 bases and J gave up 0 bases; unmatched junction bases: 4.

The rearrangement links TRBV11-1 to TRBJ2-7; the match to TRBD1 covers 9 bases. The CDR3 loop spans 12 amino acids. CDR1 and CDR2 (germline): SGHAT, FQDESV (reference sequence). V gave up 5 bases and J gave up 6 bases; unmatched junction bases: 2. The CDR3 reads CASSLDRGEQYF. The CDR3 DNA reads TGTGCCAGCAGCCTGGACAGGGGCGAGCAGTACTTC.

This clone was recorded only once. This chain links TRBV5-4 with TRBJ1-4; D perhaps matches TRBD1 (6 bases). Germline V gene lookup returns CDR1 SGHNT and CDR2 YYREEE (reference sequence). This CDR3 region has 14 residues. Between the trimmed V and J ends, which lost 6 bases and 5 bases, there was a span of 14 bases. The CDR3 region has the DNA TGTGCCAGCACCCTTGGGGGGGGCAATGAAAAACTGTTTTTT. Protein sequence: CASTLGGGNEKLFF.

There are a few counts of this clone. The chain uses TRBV11-3 and TRBJ2-1; 9 bases line up with TRBD1. The CDR3 runs 14 residues. V trimming: 5 bases; J trimming: 1 base; junction bases outside the gene matches: 0. CDR1 is SGHNT, CDR2 YENEEA, per germline. This CDR3 reads CASSGQGSYNEQFF. CDR3 sequence (DNA): TGTGCCAGCAGCGGACAGGGGTCCTACAATGAGCAGTTCTTC. Full variable domain (rest looked up from reference TRBV11-3 and TRBJ2-1): EAGVVQSPRYKIIEKKQPVAFWCNPISGHNTLYWYLQNLGQGPELLIRYENEEAVDDSQLPKDRFSAERLKGVDSTLKIQPAELGDSAVYLCASSGQGSYNEQFFGPGTRLTVL.

The rearrangement uses TRBV4-1 and TRBJ2-7; 7 bases map to TRBD2. V was clipped by 2 bases and J by 0 bases; unmatched bases: 10. Looked up from germline, CDR1 is MGHRA and CDR2 is YSYEKL. The CDR3 consists of 17 residues. CDR3 coding DNA: TGCGCCAGCAGCCAACACCTATCACCTAGCGGCTCCTACGAGCAGTACTTC. Its translation is CASSQHLSPSGSYEQYF.

The rearrangement joins TRBV5-4 to TRBJ1-6, with D possibly being TRBD1 (5 bases). There are 14 residues in the CDR3. Per germline, CDR1 SGHNT and CDR2 YYREEE (reference sequence). Trimming took 2 bases from V and 3 from J, leaving 6 bases between them. This CDR3 is CASSFDSYNSPLHF. The CDR3 DNA follows: TGTGCCAGCAGCTTTGACAGCTATAATTCACCCCTCCACTTT.

V is TRBV19 and J is TRBJ1-5; D is unresolved. The length of the CDR3 is 13 residues. CDR1 is LNHDA and CDR2 is SQIVND in the germline V gene (reference sequence). V lost 3 bases and J 6 bases, leaving 9 bases between the germline ends. CDR3 nucleotides: TGTGCCAGTAGTATTCAAAAGAGTCAGCCCCAGCATTTT. Translation: CASSIQKSQPQHF.

The chain has TRBV25-1 and TRBJ2-1, with 12 bases lining up with TRBD1. Germline V lookup: CDR1 MGHDK, CDR2 SYGVNS. The V and J ends lost 4 bases and 7 bases, in that order; junction bases with no gene match: 5. CDR3 length: 15 amino acids. CDR3 amino acids: CASSGGQGAQNEQFF. The CDR3 DNA sequence: TGTGCCAGCAGTGGGGGACAGGGGGCGCAAAATGAGCAGTTCTTC.

This clone was observed a few times. The chain joins TRBV6-1 to TRBJ1-5, with 7 bases aligning to TRBD1. CDR3 length equals 15 residues. After removal of 4 bases from V and 1 base from J, the junction contained 4 bases not matched to a gene. CDR1 MNHNS and CDR2 SASEGT come from the germline V gene. For the CDR3, the DNA is TGTGCCAGCAGTGGGAACAGGGGCAGCAATCAGCCCCAGCATTTT. Translating gives CASSGNRGSNQPQHF.

The V and J genes are TRBV11-2 and TRBJ1-4; D call uncertain. The V gene's germline CDR1 is SGHAT and CDR2 FQNNGV. Trimming cost V 3 bases and J 4 bases, with 12 bases left between them. The CDR3 length is 15 residues. CDR3 amino acids: CASSFGLGLNEKLFF. The DNA for the CDR3 is TGTGCCAGCAGCTTCGGACTCGGACTTAATGAAAAACTGTTTTTT.

This clone is classed as medium-sized (0.01 to 0.1%). J is TRBJ2-7 and V is TRBV4-1, with 7 bases aligning to TRBD1. J lost 2 bases, V lost 4 bases, and 8 bases had no gene match. The CDR3 is 15 amino acids. Germline values: CDR1 MGHRA, CDR2 YSYEKL. The CDR3 coding sequence is TGCGCCAGCAGCCTAGATGAACAGGGGACCTACGAGCAGTACTTC. It translates to CASSLDEQGTYEQYF.

The chain recombines TRBV27 with TRBJ2-1, with 7 bases that match TRBD2. Germline V lookup: CDR1 MNHEY, CDR2 SMNVEV (reference sequence). The CDR3 covers 16 residues. With 8 bases clipped from V and 3 bases from J, the junction kept 13 bases outside the gene matches. The CDR3 region has the DNA TGTGCCAGCGGAACCTCGACGGGAGGCCTCTACAATGAGCAGTTCTTC. Its protein product is CASGTSTGGLYNEQFF.

The chain recombines TRBV5-6 with TRBJ1-4; D gene ambiguous. V shed 2 bases and J shed 3 bases, with 8 bases lying between them. The V gene's germline CDR1 is SGHDT and CDR2 YYEEEE. The CDR3 is 14 residues long. The CDR3 here is CASSFRTANEKLFF. CDR3 coding DNA: TGTGCCAGCAGCTTTCGAACAGCTAATGAAAAACTGTTTTTT.

The DNA for the CDR3 is TGTGCCAGCCTCCGGGACAGGGGAAATGGCTACACCTTC. The encoded protein is CASLRDRGNGYTF. The chain carries TRBV28 and TRBJ1-2, with 10 bases lining up with TRBD1. After removal of 8 bases from V and 6 bases from J, the junction contained 6 bases not matched to a gene. CDR1 is MDHEN, CDR2 SYDVKM, per germline. The CDR3 has 13 residues.

The V call is TRBV2, the J call TRBJ1-1; D possibly corresponds to TRBD1 (6 bases). This CDR3 is built from 13 residues. The germline gives CDR1 SNHLY, CDR2 FYNNEI. Trimming removed 2 bases at V and 4 bases at J, with 8 bases between. This CDR3 reads CASSESGATEAFF. The CDR3 nucleotides are TGTGCCAGCAGTGAATCAGGGGCCACTGAAGCTTTCTTT. Filled out from reference TRBV2 and TRBJ1-1, the complete variable domain reads EPEVTQTPSHQVTQMGQEVILRCVPISNHLYFYWYRQILGQKVEFLVSFYNNEISEKSEIFDDQFSVERPDGSNFTLKIRSTKLEDSAMYFCASSESGATEAFFGQGTRLTVV.

This rearrangement joins TRBV18 to TRBJ1-1, with TRBD1 matching 7 bases. The germline V gene has CDR1 KGHSH and CDR2 LQKENI. The CDR3 contains 12 residues. Unmatched junction bases numbered 3, after V lost 3 bases and J lost 8 bases. In DNA, the CDR3 is TGTGCCAGCTCACCCTGGGACAGAGAAGCTTTCTTT. Amino acids: CASSPWDREAFF.

This chain connects TRBV7-9 to TRBJ1-1, with D perhaps matching TRBD1 (5 bases). The V end lost 4 bases, the J end lost 0 bases, and 12 bases lay between the germline ends. Germline V gene lookup returns CDR1 SEHNR and CDR2 FQNEAQ (reference sequence). This CDR3 has 15 residues. The CDR3 sequence is CASSSIDSLNTEAFF. The CDR3 DNA sequence: TGTGCCAGCAGCTCGATCGACAGCCTGAACACTGAAGCTTTCTTT.

The chain uses TRBV5-1 and TRBJ1-1; D not resolved. CDR1 and CDR2 from the germline V gene are SGHRS and YFSETQ. The length of the CDR3 is 13 residues. Trimming removed 2 bases at V and 4 bases at J, with 9 bases between. The CDR3 coding sequence is TGCGCCAGCAGCTTCACTGCCTCCACTGAAGCTTTCTTT. It encodes CASSFTASTEAFF.

The chain joins TRBV6-4 to TRBJ2-5; D ambiguous. V was cut by 6 bases and J by 7 bases, with 12 bases left in between. Looked up from germline, CDR1 is MRHNA and CDR2 is SNTAGT. There are 12 residues in the CDR3. The CDR3 bases are TGTGCCAGCAGCCTGTCGCCAGTGACCCAGTACTTC. Amino acids: CASSLSPVTQYF.

The chain combines TRBV9 with TRBJ2-1; D perhaps matches TRBD2 (5 bases). The CDR3 loop spans 15 amino acids. Germline values: CDR1 SGDLS, CDR2 YYNGEE. V gave up 4 bases and J gave up 0 bases, with 11 bases separating them. The CDR3 sequence is CASSPRGSSYNEQFF. The CDR3 coding sequence is TGTGCCAGCAGCCCCAGAGGGAGCTCCTACAATGAGCAGTTCTTC.

The genes are TRBV6-1 and TRBJ1-2, with D uncertain. CDR3 length: 13 amino acids. Per the germline V gene, CDR1 is MNHNS and CDR2 is SASEGT. The germline V and J ends were trimmed by 3 bases and 4 bases, with 9 bases remaining between them. The CDR3 DNA reads as TGTGCCAGCAGTGAGCGGTCCGCCTATGGCTACACCTTC. It specifies CASSERSAYGYTF.

This chain links TRBV14 with TRBJ2-1; TRBD2 aligns across 7 bases. Germline assignment: CDR1 SGHDN and CDR2 FVKESK. Unmatched junction bases numbered 9, after V lost 4 bases and J lost 15 bases. The CDR3 has 12 amino acids. The CDR3 region is CASSPGLLGRFF. As DNA, the CDR3 is TGTGCCAGCAGCCCGGGACTACTGGGACGGTTCTTC.

For this clone: The sample carries other DNA sequences with the same CDR3. V and J are TRBV20-1 and TRBJ1-2; the D gene is possibly TRBD1 (5 bases). Trimming removed 3 bases at V and 6 bases at J, with 8 bases between. The germline V gene has CDR1 DFQATT and CDR2 SNEGSKA (reference sequence). The CDR3 consists of 11 residues. The CDR3 protein is CSARGGHGYTF. For the CDR3, the DNA is TGCAGTGCTAGGGGGGGACATGGCTACACCTTC.

The chain combines TRBV11-2 with TRBJ1-6; maybe TRBD1 (5 bases). The CDR3 extends over 14 amino acids. CDR1 SGHAT and CDR2 FQNNGV come from the germline V gene. The ends were cut back, 6 bases at V and 8 bases at J, with 14 bases in the middle. CDR3 sequence reads: CASRPHRDYSPLHF. The DNA for the CDR3 is TGTGCCAGCAGACCACACCGGGACTATTCACCCCTCCACTTT.

The chain uses TRBV5-4 and TRBJ2-3; D not resolved. The V and J ends lost 5 bases and 3 bases respectively, with 7 bases between them. This CDR3 contains 12 residues. The germline CDR1 and CDR2 sequences are SGHNT and YYREEE (reference sequence). CDR3 DNA: TGTGCCAGCAGTCCGACAACAGATACGCAGTATTTT. Residues: CASSPTTDTQYF.

This clone was counted a few times. The chain carries TRBV6-1 and TRBJ1-4; D gene uncertain. This CDR3 is 13 amino acids long. Trimming shortened V by 2 bases and J by 7 bases, and 8 bases separated the two germline ends. The germline V gene has CDR1 MNHNS and CDR2 SASEGT. CDR3 protein: CASSERWSEKLFF. As DNA, the CDR3 is TGTGCCAGCAGTGAAAGGTGGAGTGAAAAACTGTTTTTT.

The rearrangement joins TRBV6-6 to TRBJ2-1; D is uncertain. The germline V and J ends were trimmed by 6 bases and 6 bases, with 6 bases remaining between them. Looked up from germline, CDR1 is MNHNY and CDR2 is SVGAGI (reference sequence). CDR3 length: 11 residues. CDR3: CASSLANEQFF. CDR3 nucleotides: TGTGCCAGCAGCTTAGCCAATGAGCAGTTCTTC.

This clone has only a few counts. Mismatch with germline at one junction end may stem from a read error. This rearrangement joins TRBV6-1 to TRBJ2-7; D is possibly TRBD2 (5 bases). In germline, CDR1 is MNHNS, CDR2 SASEGT. This CDR3 is built from 13 residues. CDR3 DNA sequence: TGTGCCAGCGGTGAGGGCGTGGGTAGAGAGCAGTACTTC. Protein: CASGEGVGREQYF.

This sequence joins TRBV7-2 and TRBJ2-3, with TRBD2 as a possible D gene (6 bases). The CDR3 loop spans 16 amino acids. The germline V and J ends were trimmed by 5 bases and 3 bases, with 18 bases remaining between them. Germline CDR1 reads SGHTA; CDR2 reads FQGNSA. CDR3 DNA: TGTGCCAGCAGCCCCCAGGGTGGACTAAGAACAGATACGCAGTATTTT. This translates into CASSPQGGLRTDTQYF.

The chain is built from TRBV6-5 and TRBJ2-1, with 9 bases that match TRBD2. Germline-derived CDR1 and CDR2 are MNHEY and SVGAGI. The CDR3 is 15 residues long. With V trimmed by 5 bases and J by 15 bases, 17 bases remained unmatched. The CDR3 nucleotides are TGTGCCAGCAGTGCCTCGACAGGCGGGGGGGCCAGGCGGTTCTTC. It translates to CASSASTGGGARRFF.